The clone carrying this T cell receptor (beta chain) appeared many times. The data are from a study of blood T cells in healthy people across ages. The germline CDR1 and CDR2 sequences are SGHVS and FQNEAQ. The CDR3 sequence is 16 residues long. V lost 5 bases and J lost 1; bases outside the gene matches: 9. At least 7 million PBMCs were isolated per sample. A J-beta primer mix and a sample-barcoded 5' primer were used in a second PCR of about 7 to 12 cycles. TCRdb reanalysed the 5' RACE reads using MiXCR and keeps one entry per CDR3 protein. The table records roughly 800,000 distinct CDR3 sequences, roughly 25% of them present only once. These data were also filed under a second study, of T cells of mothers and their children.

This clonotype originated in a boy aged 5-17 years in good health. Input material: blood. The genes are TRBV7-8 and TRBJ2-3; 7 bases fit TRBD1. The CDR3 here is CASSADRAGGTDTQYF. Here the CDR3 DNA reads TGTGCCAGCAGCGCCGACAGGGCCGGTGGCACAGATACGCAGTATTTT.